This T cell receptor beta chain was found in a study of cytomegalovirus exposure and HLA in healthy donors. The overall study: Counted in an early data release were about 80 million unique TCRs from HLA-typed donors.

Both 60 Vbeta primers and 13 Jbeta primers went into the PCR. Using immunoSEQ multiplex PCR, the repertoire was profiled, and TCRdb retains in-frame clones only, with some absent. This table has 150,000 to 200,000 clones, more than 80% appearing once. Regarding this clone: The antigen remains unidentified.

Overall study results and limits: Several top significant clusters appeared, in a later analysis, to be linked to common viral pathogens. A prior analysis recorded that most TCR beta V segments were productive about 87% or about 30% of the time.

The source material was PBMCs. This receptor was taken from a woman in her 50s in good health and CMV-seropositive.

The CDR3 here is CASSLQGAPGYTF. In DNA form, the CDR3 reads TGTGCCAGCAGTTTACAGGGGGCGCCTGGCTACACCTTC. The chain is built from TRBV27 and TRBJ1-2, with TRBD1 matching 8 bases. CDR3 size: 13 residues. J gave up 7 bases and V 2 bases, and 3 bases lay outside the gene matches. Looked up from germline, CDR1 is MNHEY and CDR2 is SMNVEV (reference sequence).